This T cell receptor beta chain was found in a study of blood T cell repertoires in COVID-19. Study-level background: There were acute and convalescent COVID-19 samples, and they came from the United States, Italy and Spain. PBMCs, B-cell-depleted T cells, or T cells provided the cDNA or gDNA that made up the material.

The CDR3 spans 15 residues. Germline V lookup: CDR1 SGHVS, CDR2 FNYEAQ. Between the trimmed V and J ends, which lost 1 base and 7 bases, there was a span of 11 bases. Original analysis: The authors estimated nucleated cell counts from reference gene primer amplification. Libraries were prepared by immunoSEQ multiplex PCR; TCRdb keeps only in-frame clonotypes and omits some of them. V, J and clone size are those of that table, while D and trimming were read from the DNA. The data contain 120,000 to 150,000 clones, approximately 80% of them seen just once; the ten biggest clones take up 1.5% to 2%. This TCR was sampled from a woman under 30 who had been exposed to COVID-19. This chain links TRBV7-6 with TRBJ1-6; D ambiguous. Sequenced: PBMCs or T cells enriched from blood (not recorded which). The CDR3 sequence is CASSLEQLGNSPLHF. The CDR3 region has the DNA TGTGCCAGCAGCTTAGAACAGTTAGGAAATTCACCCCTCCACTTT.